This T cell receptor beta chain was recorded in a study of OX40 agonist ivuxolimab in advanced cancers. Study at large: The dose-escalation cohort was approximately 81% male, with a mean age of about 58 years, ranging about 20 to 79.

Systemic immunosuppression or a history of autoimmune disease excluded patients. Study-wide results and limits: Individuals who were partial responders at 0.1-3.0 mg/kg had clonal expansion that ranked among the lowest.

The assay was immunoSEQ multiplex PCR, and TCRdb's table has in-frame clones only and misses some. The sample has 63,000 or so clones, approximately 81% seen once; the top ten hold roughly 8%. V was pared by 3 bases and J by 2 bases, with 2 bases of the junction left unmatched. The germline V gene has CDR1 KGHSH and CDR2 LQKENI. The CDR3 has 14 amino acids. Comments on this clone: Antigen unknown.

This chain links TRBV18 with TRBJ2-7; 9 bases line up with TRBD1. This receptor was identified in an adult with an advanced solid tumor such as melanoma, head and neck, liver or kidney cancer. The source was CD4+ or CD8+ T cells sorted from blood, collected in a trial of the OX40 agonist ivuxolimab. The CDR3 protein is CASSPGTGPYEQYF. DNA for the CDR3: TGTGCCAGCTCACCCGGGACAGGGCCCTACGAGCAGTACTTC.